The 9 T cell receptor beta chains presented below share a single source sample, sequenced in a study of control samples from healthy donors and cancer patients (dated by TCRdb to the early 2020s). Libraries came from the immunoSEQ multiplex PCR assay. Entries here come from immuneACCESS through TCRdb and include only in-frame sequences with V and J called. Some clones fail to appear in such tables; in the studies checked, an unresolved V gene covers under half of the shortfall, and the cause of the remainder is unknown. The table for this sample lists roughly 43,000 clones; roughly 94% of them were counted only once. The top ten constitute 20% to 30% of the sample. Sequences were obtained from blood. All receptors derive from a man in his sixties in good health.

The rearrangement links TRBV19 to TRBJ1-2, with D maybe TRBD1 (5 bases). Looked up from germline, CDR1 is LNHDA and CDR2 is SQIVND (reference sequence). The CDR3 runs to 15 residues. The V gene lost 3 bases and the J gene lost 8 bases, with 19 bases spanning the gap. The DNA of the CDR3 is TGTGCCAGTAGTATCAGGGACCACCTTGGTGGGGGCTACACCTTC. Protein: CASSIRDHLGGGYTF.

The CDR3 bases are TGTGCCAGTAGTATAGGGGGGGACCCCTATGGCTACACCTTC. Its translation is CASSIGGDPYGYTF. The rearrangement links TRBV19 to TRBJ1-2; tentative D call: TRBD1 (5 bases). V lost 1 base to trimming and J lost 4 bases, with 10 bases between them. The CDR3 totals 14 residues. Germline lookup yields CDR1 LNHDA and CDR2 SQIVND (reference sequence).

V and J are TRBV7-3 and TRBJ2-1; 14 bases fit TRBD2. Germline loops: CDR1 SGHTA, CDR2 FQGTGA. J lost 7 bases, V lost 3 bases, and 11 bases had no gene match. The CDR3 is 18 amino acids. The CDR3 DNA reads as TGTGCCAGCAGCTTTGGGACTAGCGGGAGAGTGGCGGGGAATGAGCAGTTCTTC. Translating gives CASSFGTSGRVAGNEQFF.

J is TRBJ2-3 and V is TRBV19, with 9 bases that match TRBD2. Germline CDR1 LNHDA, CDR2 SQIVND (reference sequence). Unmatched junction bases numbered 9, after V lost 9 bases and J lost 2 bases. This CDR3 has 15 residues. The DNA of the CDR3 is TGTGCCAGCGGGGGGCTAGCGGGGTACACAGATACGCAGTATTTT. This encodes CASGGLAGYTDTQYF.

V gene TRBV3-1 (or the pseudogene TRBV3-2) combines with J gene TRBJ1-3, with 8 positions matching TRBD1. The CDR3 loop spans 20 amino acids. V lost 1 base to trimming and J lost 0 bases; unmatched junction nucleotides: 14. Germline loops: CDR1 LGHDT, CDR2 YNNKEL (reference sequence). The CDR3: CASSQGTGGIGIPSGNTIYF. CDR3 in DNA: TGTGCCAGCAGCCAAGGAACAGGGGGAATTGGTATTCCCTCTGGAAACACCATATATTTT.

The rearrangement uses TRBV7-8 and TRBJ1-5; 7 bases agree with TRBD1. Trimming at V came to 4 bases and at J to 2 bases, leaving 8 bases not matched to a gene. The CDR3 length is 16 residues. In germline, CDR1 is SGHVS, CDR2 FQNEAQ. CDR3 DNA: TGTGCCAGCAGCTCCTCCTACAGGGGAGGCAATCAGCCCCAGCATTTT. The encoded protein is CASSSSYRGGNQPQHF.

This chain's CDR3 is CASSLVSGNTIYF. CDR3 in DNA: TGTGCCAGCAGCTTGGTCTCTGGAAACACCATATATTTT. V is TRBV5-6 and J is TRBJ1-3, with D hard to call. Germline CDR1 is SGHDT and CDR2 is YYEEEE. V was clipped by 0 bases and J by 0 bases, with 1 base between them. There are 13 residues in the CDR3.

The V gene is TRBV30, the J gene TRBJ2-5, with D possibly TRBD2 on 7 matching bases. The CDR3 totals 15 residues. V was pared by 2 bases and J by 2 bases, with 15 bases between. The germline V gene has CDR1 GTSNPN and CDR2 SVGIG (reference sequence). The CDR3 spells CAWSLPAGAQETQYF. CDR3 bases: TGTGCCTGGAGTCTCCCCGCGGGGGCGCAAGAGACCCAGTACTTC. Using reference TRBV30 and TRBJ2-5 for the parts outside the CDR3, the full variable domain is SQTIHQWPATLVQPVGSPLSLECTVEGTSNPNLYWYRQAAGRGLQLLFYSVGIGQISSEVPQNLSASRPQDRQFILSSKKLLLSDSGFYLCAWSLPAGAQETQYFGPGTRLLVL.

The chain links TRBV4-1 to TRBJ2-7; D is ambiguous. Germline CDR1 is MGHRA and CDR2 is YSYEKL. V was clipped by 0 bases and J by 6 bases, with 15 bases between them. This CDR3 has 15 residues. CDR3 nucleotide sequence: TGCGCCAGCAGCCAAGATCGAGTCTCACGCGGCGAGCAGTACTTC. This sequence encodes CASSQDRVSRGEQYF.